What follows are 32 T cell receptor beta chains derived from one specimen sequenced in a study of T cells in Graves' hyperthyroidism and ophthalmopathy. It was RNA transcripts that yielded the amplified TCR beta CDR3 regions. First-round RT-PCR targeting the TCR CDR3 was performed with the HTBI primer set. A single record per CDR3 protein comes from TCRdb applying MiXCR to the multiplex PCR reads. The sample yields some 460,000 distinct CDR3 sequences, 15% to 18% seen once. Sample: blood. The receptors come from a woman aged 18-35 years with Graves' hyperthyroidism.

This clonotype was seen many times. This chain uses TRBV24-1 with TRBJ2-2, with 8 positions matching TRBD1. CDR3 length: 15 amino acids. V dropped 4 bases and J dropped 7; count of bases not matched to a gene: 7. Germline CDR1 reads KGHDR; CDR2 reads SFDVKD. The CDR3 spells CATSDRGQGSGELFF. The CDR3 DNA reads as TGTGCCACCAGTGACCGCGGACAGGGAAGCGGGGAGCTGTTTTTT.

This clonotype was observed at least ten times. The chain recombines TRBV11-2 with TRBJ2-5; 10 positions agree with TRBD1. The CDR3 totals 16 residues. J was trimmed by 5 bases and V by 3 bases; bases with no gene match: 9. Germline CDR1 SGHAT, CDR2 FQNNGV. CDR3 in amino acids: CASSLAATGGRETQYF. DNA of the CDR3: TGTGCCAGCAGCTTGGCAGCGACAGGGGGCAGGGAGACCCAGTACTTC.

This rearrangement joins TRBV6-2 or TRBV6-3 to TRBJ1-1, with D possibly being TRBD1 (6 bases). Germline V gives CDR1 MNHEY, CDR2 SVGEGT. The CDR3 has 15 amino acids. V was cut by 6 bases and J by 0 bases, with 14 bases left in between. CDR3 sequence reads: CASSPDRPMNTEAFF. Here the CDR3 DNA reads TGTGCCAGCAGCCCCGACAGGCCGATGAACACTGAAGCTTTCTTT.

A few counts support this clonotype. The chain combines TRBV27 with TRBJ2-2, with 8 bases lining up with TRBD2. CDR3 length equals 16 residues. With 5 bases clipped from V and 5 bases from J, the junction kept 10 bases outside the gene matches. Germline V gene data show CDR1 as MNHEY and CDR2 as SMNVEV (reference sequence). The CDR3 sequence is CASSPLGLERTGELFF. For the CDR3, the DNA is TGTGCCAGCAGTCCCCTGGGACTAGAGAGGACCGGGGAGCTGTTTTTT.

On this clonotype: At one of its ends the junction is not consistent with the germline gene, which may arise from a read error. This chain links TRBV9 with TRBJ2-2; tentatively, D is TRBD2 (6 bases). The germline V gene has CDR1 SGDLS and CDR2 YYNGEE. The CDR3 runs to 16 residues. The CDR3 is CASSPRAWGLDGELLF. In nucleotides, the CDR3 is TGTGCCAGCAGCCCCCGAGCGTGGGGACTGGACGGGGAGCTGCTTTTT.

This clonotype was seen repeatedly, ten times or more. This rearrangement joins TRBV12-3 or TRBV12-4 to TRBJ1-3; D is unclear. The ends were cut back, 3 bases at V and 3 bases at J, with 18 bases in the middle. The CDR3 contains 17 residues. The CDR3 sequence is CASSFGMTRRIGNTIYF. CDR3 in DNA: TGTGCCAGCAGTTTCGGCATGACACGTCGGATTGGAAACACCATATATTTT.

This clonotype has only one observation. A much larger clone is a single base away; this may be a read error. The CDR3 does not close with the conserved phenylalanine or tryptophan, likely indicating a read error. The chain is built from TRBV4-2 and TRBJ1-5; D might be TRBD1 (5 bases). This CDR3 is built from 16 residues. The V end lost 4 bases, the J end lost 1 base, and 14 bases lay between the germline ends. The germline gives CDR1 LGHNA, CDR2 YNFKEQ. The CDR3 here is CASSPSRGLSNQPQHL. DNA of the CDR3: TGTGCCAGCAGCCCCTCACGGGGACTAAGCAATCAGCCCCAGCATCTT.

This clonotype was detected many times. This chain joins TRBV29-1 and TRBJ1-1, with D unresolved. The CDR3 extends over 13 amino acids. V lost 3 bases, J lost 0 bases, and 8 bases lay in between. CDR1 is SQVTM, CDR2 ANQGSEA, per germline. This CDR3 is CSVEAGLNTEAFF. CDR3 coding DNA: TGCAGCGTTGAGGCAGGTTTGAACACTGAAGCTTTCTTT.

This clonotype was seen many times. The DNA of the CDR3 is TGTGCCTTTGGGTGGGACAGGGGGGACTACGAGCAGTACTTC. It specifies CAFGWDRGDYEQYF. The chain has TRBV12-3 or TRBV12-4 and TRBJ2-7; TRBD1 matches 11 bases. The CDR3 has 14 residues. V shed 11 bases and J 3 bases; nucleotides not matched to a gene: 9.

This clonotype was picked up a small number of times. The gene calls are TRBV2 and TRBJ2-1; 7 bases match TRBD1. This CDR3 region has 14 residues. From germline, CDR1 is SNHLY and CDR2 FYNNEI. J was trimmed by 7 bases and V by 9 bases; bases with no gene match: 12. CDR3 sequence (DNA): TGTGCCAGAGGTTTAGGGGCAGGGGGTAATGAGCAGTTCTTC. Protein product: CARGLGAGGNEQFF.

At least ten counts were recorded for this clonotype. The chain has TRBV6-5 and TRBJ2-7; TRBD1 matches at 9 bases. Looked up from germline, CDR1 is MNHEY and CDR2 is SVGAGI. With 0 bases clipped from V and 7 bases from J, the junction kept 10 bases outside the gene matches. The length of the CDR3 is 16 residues. The CDR3 here is CASSYSSRTGVYEQYF. The CDR3 coding sequence is TGTGCCAGCAGTTACTCGTCTCGGACAGGGGTTTATGAGCAGTACTTC.

This clonotype has at least ten counts. The V call is TRBV6-1, the J call TRBJ1-5; 10 nucleotides match TRBD1. CDR3 length: 15 residues. Germline loops: CDR1 MNHNS, CDR2 SASEGT. After removal of 6 bases from V and 5 bases from J, the junction contained 7 bases not matched to a gene. The CDR3 nucleotides are TGTGCCAGCAGACCTCGGGACAGGGGACATCAGCCCCAGCATTTT. Its translation: CASRPRDRGHQPQHF.

The sample holds many counts of this clonotype. V is TRBV11-2 and J is TRBJ2-3; D unclear. Trimming took 1 base from V and 4 from J, leaving 3 bases between them. Germline CDR1 SGHAT, CDR2 FQNNGV. This CDR3 region has 12 residues. The CDR3: CASSLVADTQYF. The CDR3 DNA sequence: TGTGCCAGCAGCTTAGTGGCAGATACGCAGTATTTT.

In this sample, this clonotype turned up a few times. This is likely a read error, given that the CDR3 carries no conserved phenylalanine or tryptophan at its end. The rearrangement links TRBV6-5 to TRBJ1-1; D is uncertain. V lost 2 bases, J lost 1 base, and 20 bases lay in between. The CDR3 runs 18 residues. CDR1 is MNHEY, CDR2 SVGAGI, per germline. The CDR3: CASSYEPIRGAENTEAFL. CDR3 in DNA: TGTGCCAGCAGTTACGAACCCATCCGGGGAGCGGAGAACACTGAAGCTTTCCTT.

This clonotype came up many times. J is TRBJ1-5 and V is TRBV5-6, with a possible D match to TRBD1 (6 bases). CDR1 is SGHDT and CDR2 is YYEEEE in the germline V gene. Trimming took 1 base from V and 5 from J, leaving 13 bases between them. CDR3 length: 15 residues. The CDR3: CASSLYRVVDQPQHF. Here the CDR3 DNA reads TGTGCCAGCAGCTTGTACAGGGTAGTTGATCAGCCCCAGCATTTT.

This clonotype was seen repeatedly, ten times or more. The chain has TRBV7-2 and TRBJ1-5; no firm D call. CDR1 is SGHTA, CDR2 FQGNSA, per germline. The CDR3 is 16 residues long. V lost 1 base, J lost 4 bases, and 14 bases lay in between. The CDR3 reads CASSLGEGGWNQPQHF. In nucleotides, the CDR3 is TGTGCCAGCAGCTTAGGAGAAGGAGGGTGGAATCAGCCCCAGCATTTT.

The rearrangement joins TRBV20-1 to TRBJ2-3, with a weak D call TRBD2 (7 bases). The germline gives CDR1 DFQATT, CDR2 SNEGSKA (reference sequence). The CDR3 loop spans 14 amino acids. Deletions cut 5 bases from V and 0 bases from J, with 12 bases between. As DNA, the CDR3 is TGCAGTGCTGGGGGCGGGGGTAGCACAGATACGCAGTATTTT. This gives the protein CSAGGGGSTDTQYF.

This clonotype was counted ten times or more. The chain recombines TRBV7-8 with TRBJ2-3; D remains ambiguous. Germline CDR1 SGHVS, CDR2 FQNEAQ. V was clipped by 5 bases and J by 2 bases, with 11 bases between them. This CDR3 is 14 amino acids long. The CDR3 spells CASSPTGNTDTQYF. The CDR3 region has the DNA TGTGCCAGCAGCCCCACCGGCAACACAGATACGCAGTATTTT.

This clonotype was seen a handful of times. The gene calls are TRBV6-2 or TRBV6-3 and TRBJ2-3; 7 bases line up with TRBD2. Per germline, CDR1 MNHEY and CDR2 SVGEGT. CDR3 length: 17 residues. With V trimmed by 8 bases and J by 2 bases, 16 bases remained unmatched. The CDR3 region has the DNA TGTGCCAGCCACCGCGAGGGTGCGGGGGTTTCCACAGATACGCAGTATTTT. Translated: CASHREGAGVSTDTQYF.

The chain combines TRBV7-8 with TRBJ2-7, with D perhaps TRBD2 (7 bases). The germline V gene encodes CDR1 SGHVS and CDR2 FQNEAQ. The germline V and J ends were trimmed by 4 bases and 1 base, with 20 bases remaining between them. The CDR3 is 17 residues long. CDR3: CASSSGRGAGTSYEQYF. Here the CDR3 DNA reads TGTGCCAGCAGCTCCGGACGGGGGGCTGGGACTTCCTACGAGCAGTACTTC.

The chain has TRBV2 and TRBJ1-2; D is uncertain. V was trimmed by 6 bases and J by 4 bases, leaving 6 bases between them. CDR3 length equals 11 residues. The germline V gene has CDR1 SNHLY and CDR2 FYNNEI. This CDR3 reads CASRIIYGYTF. The CDR3 coding sequence is TGTGCCAGCAGGATCATCTATGGCTACACCTTC.

V is TRBV7-9 and J is TRBJ2-3; D remains ambiguous. Trimming cost V 1 base and J 5 bases, with 10 bases left between them. Germline CDR1 and CDR2: SEHNR and FQNEAQ (reference sequence). The CDR3 extends over 14 amino acids. The CDR3: CASSLEVKVDTQYF. CDR3 DNA sequence: TGTGCCAGCAGCTTAGAAGTCAAGGTAGATACGCAGTATTTT.

This chain links TRBV2 with TRBJ1-1; D is unclear. Trimming cost V 7 bases and J 2 bases, with 11 bases left between them. CDR1 is SNHLY, CDR2 FYNNEI, per germline. This CDR3 comprises 13 residues. The CDR3 spells CASINYANTEAFF. The CDR3 region has the DNA TGTGCCAGCATCAATTATGCTAACACTGAAGCTTTCTTT. Complete variable domain (other parts from reference TRBV2 and TRBJ1-1): EPEVTQTPSHQVTQMGQEVILRCVPISNHLYFYWYRQILGQKVEFLVSFYNNEISEKSEIFDDQFSVERPDGSNFTLKIRSTKLEDSAMYFCASINYANTEAFFGQGTRLTVV.

There are many counts of this clonotype. CDR3 in DNA: TGTGCCAGCAGCCGTATGACTAGCGGGATTCTGAATGAGCAGTTCTTC. Translated: CASSRMTSGILNEQFF. The chain uses TRBV3-1 and TRBJ2-1, with 11 bases lining up with TRBD2. CDR3 length equals 16 residues. V lost 4 bases to trimming and J lost 7 bases; unmatched junction nucleotides: 9. The V gene's germline CDR1 is LGHDT and CDR2 YNNKEL (reference sequence).

V and J are TRBV7-8 and TRBJ1-1; TRBD1 might be the D (6 bases). Per the germline V gene, CDR1 is SGHVS and CDR2 is FQNEAQ. The CDR3 loop spans 15 amino acids. Trimming cost V 5 bases and J 1 base, with 14 bases left between them. Here the CDR3 reads CASSPGWTANTEAFF. The DNA of the CDR3 is TGTGCCAGCAGCCCAGGATGGACAGCGAACACTGAAGCTTTCTTT.

V gene TRBV20-1 combines with J gene TRBJ2-2, with TRBD2 matching over 8 bases. Trimming at V came to 3 bases and at J to 1 base, leaving 7 bases not matched to a gene. Per the germline V gene, CDR1 is DFQATT and CDR2 is SNEGSKA (reference sequence). This CDR3 has 16 residues. The CDR3 sequence: CSARNSGKMNTGELFF. DNA for the CDR3: TGCAGTGCTAGGAATAGCGGGAAGATGAACACCGGGGAGCTGTTTTTT.

This chain uses TRBV7-3 with TRBJ2-3, with 12 bases identical to TRBD2. V trimming: 2 bases; J trimming: 4 bases; junction bases outside the gene matches: 7. The CDR3 totals 17 residues. Germline CDR1 SGHTA, CDR2 FQGTGA. The CDR3 region is CASSLGASGGVADTQYF. The CDR3 region has the DNA TGTGCCAGCAGCTTAGGTGCTAGCGGGGGGGTCGCAGATACGCAGTATTTT.

The rearrangement joins TRBV5-4 to TRBJ2-1; D remains unclear. The germline V gene encodes CDR1 SGHNT and CDR2 YYREEE (reference sequence). With 4 bases removed from V and 4 bases from J, the gap between germline ends came to 18 bases. This CDR3 region has 16 residues. The CDR3 region is CASSTPRVGQYNEQFF. The CDR3 nucleotides are TGTGCCAGCAGCACCCCCCGTGTCGGGCAGTACAATGAGCAGTTCTTC. Complete variable domain (other parts from reference TRBV5-4 and TRBJ2-1): ETGVTQSPTHLIKTRGQQVTLRCSSQSGHNTVSWYQQALGQGPQFIFQYYREEENGRGNFPPRFSGLQFPNYSSELNVNALELDDSALYLCASSTPRVGQYNEQFFGPGTRLTVL.

J is TRBJ2-3 and V is TRBV6-5, with 7 bases identical to TRBD1. The germline V gene has CDR1 MNHEY and CDR2 SVGAGI. The CDR3 has 17 amino acids. The trim removed 3 bases at V and 0 bases at J, leaving 9 bases unmatched. Here the CDR3 DNA reads TGTGCCAGCAGTTATAACGTAAAGGGGGCTAGCACAGATACGCAGTATTTT. Encoded protein: CASSYNVKGASTDTQYF.

There are many counts of this clonotype. The chain employs TRBV2 and TRBJ2-1; 10 bases are a match to TRBD2. Germline CDR1 is SNHLY and CDR2 is FYNNEI. After removal of 7 bases from V and 3 bases from J, the junction contained 12 bases not matched to a gene. This CDR3 has 17 residues. The CDR3 loop reads CASMGGSGRFYYNEQFF. The CDR3 DNA reads as TGTGCCAGCATGGGGGGTAGCGGGAGGTTCTACTACAATGAGCAGTTCTTC.

This clonotype was recorded at least ten times. The chain employs TRBV6-4 and TRBJ1-1; no definite D call. CDR1 MRHNA and CDR2 SNTAGT come from the germline V gene. This CDR3 has 14 residues. Deletions cut 3 bases from V and 3 bases from J, with 11 bases between. CDR3 bases: TGTGCCAGCAGTGAATCGGGCGAGGACACTGAAGCTTTCTTT. It encodes CASSESGEDTEAFF.

There are a few counts of this clonotype. This rearrangement joins TRBV7-9 to TRBJ1-4; a weak D match, TRBD1 (6 bases). V was pared by 1 base and J by 3 bases, with 12 bases between. The CDR3 runs 16 residues. Looked up from germline, CDR1 is SEHNR and CDR2 is FQNEAQ (reference sequence). The CDR3: CASSLEEQGANEKLFF. CDR3 coding DNA: TGTGCCAGCAGCTTAGAAGAACAGGGAGCTAATGAAAAACTGTTTTTT.